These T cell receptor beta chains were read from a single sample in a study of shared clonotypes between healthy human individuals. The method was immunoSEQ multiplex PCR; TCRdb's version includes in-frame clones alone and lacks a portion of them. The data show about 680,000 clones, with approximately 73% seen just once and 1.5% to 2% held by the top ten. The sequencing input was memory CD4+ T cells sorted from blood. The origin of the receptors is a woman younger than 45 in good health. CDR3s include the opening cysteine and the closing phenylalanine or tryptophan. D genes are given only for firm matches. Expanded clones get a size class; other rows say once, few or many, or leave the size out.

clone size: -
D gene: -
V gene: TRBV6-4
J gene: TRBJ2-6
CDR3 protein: CASSQAGVTSGANVLTF
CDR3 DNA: TGTGCCAGCAGTCAGGCAGGGGTGACCTCTGGGGCCAACGTCCTGACTTTC

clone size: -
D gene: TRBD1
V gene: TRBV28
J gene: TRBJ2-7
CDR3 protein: CASRSTGESYEQYF
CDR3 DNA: TGTGCCAGCAGGTCGACAGGGGAGTCCTACGAGCAGTACTTC

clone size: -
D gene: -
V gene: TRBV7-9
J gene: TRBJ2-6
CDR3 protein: CASSFPGAGANVLTF
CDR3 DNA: TGTGCCAGCAGCTTCCCAGGGGCCGGGGCCAACGTCCTGACTTTC

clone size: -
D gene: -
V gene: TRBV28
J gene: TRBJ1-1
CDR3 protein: CASSTTGVPNTEAFF
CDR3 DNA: TGTGCCAGCAGTACCACGGGGGTCCCGAACACTGAAGCTTTCTTT

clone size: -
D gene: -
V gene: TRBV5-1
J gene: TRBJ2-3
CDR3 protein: CASSLKTKLGTDTQYF
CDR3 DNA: TGCGCCAGCAGCCTAAAGACTAAGCTCGGCACAGATACGCAGTATTTT

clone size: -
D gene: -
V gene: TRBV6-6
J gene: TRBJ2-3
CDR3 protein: CASSRGGGVSTDTQYF
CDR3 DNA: TGTGCCAGCAGTAGAGGGGGAGGGGTCAGCACAGATACGCAGTATTTT

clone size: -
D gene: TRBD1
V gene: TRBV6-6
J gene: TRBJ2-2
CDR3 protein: CAATGGERTTGELFF
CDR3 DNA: TGTGCCGCGACAGGGGGAGAGCGTACCACCGGGGAGCTGTTTTTT

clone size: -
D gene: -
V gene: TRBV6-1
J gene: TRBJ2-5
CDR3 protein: CASSEGPEQETQYF
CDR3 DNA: TGTGCCAGCAGTGAAGGCCCGGAGCAAGAGACCCAGTACTTC

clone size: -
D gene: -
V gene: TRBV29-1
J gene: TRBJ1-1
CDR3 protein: CSAADTVTEAFF
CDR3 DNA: TGCAGCGCCGCGGACACTGTCACTGAAGCTTTCTTT

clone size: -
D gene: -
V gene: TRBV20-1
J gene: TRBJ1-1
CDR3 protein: CSARDPTEAFF
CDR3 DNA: TGCAGTGCTAGAGATCCCACTGAAGCTTTCTTT

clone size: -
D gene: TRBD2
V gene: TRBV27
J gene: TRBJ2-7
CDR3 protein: CASSLYGGAYEQYF
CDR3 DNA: TGTGCCAGCAGTTTATATGGGGGGGCCTACGAGCAGTACTTC

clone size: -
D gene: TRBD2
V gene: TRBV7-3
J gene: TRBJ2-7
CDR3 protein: CASSLTSGTSYEQYF
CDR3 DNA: TGTGCCAGCAGCTTGACTAGCGGAACCTCCTACGAGCAGTACTTC

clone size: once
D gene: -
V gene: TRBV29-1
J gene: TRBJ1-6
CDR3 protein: CSVADREDSPLHF
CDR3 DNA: TGCAGCGTAGCCGACCGGGAGGATTCACCCCTCCACTTT

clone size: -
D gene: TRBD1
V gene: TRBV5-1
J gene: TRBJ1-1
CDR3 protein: CASSLWTGGQTEAFF
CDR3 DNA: TGCGCCAGCAGCTTATGGACAGGGGGCCAGACTGAAGCTTTCTTT

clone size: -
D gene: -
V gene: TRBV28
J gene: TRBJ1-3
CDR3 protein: CASSGRVRGNTIYF
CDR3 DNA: TGTGCCAGCAGTGGCAGGGTTCGAGGAAACACCATATATTTT

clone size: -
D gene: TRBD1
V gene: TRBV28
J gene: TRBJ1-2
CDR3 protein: CASSPLGQGNYGYTF
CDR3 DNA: TGTGCCAGCAGTCCCCTCGGACAGGGGAACTATGGCTACACCTTC

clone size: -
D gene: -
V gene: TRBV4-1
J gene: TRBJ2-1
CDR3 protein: CASSQVDRGGGYRNEQFF
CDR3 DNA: TGCGCCAGCAGCCAAGTGGATCGCGGAGGGGGCTATAGGAATGAGCAGTTCTTC

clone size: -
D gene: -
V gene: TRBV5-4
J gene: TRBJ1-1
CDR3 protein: CASSLVGGGAFF
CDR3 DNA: TGTGCCAGCAGCTTGGTGGGTGGGGGAGCTTTCTTT

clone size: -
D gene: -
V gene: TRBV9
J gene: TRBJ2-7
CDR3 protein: CASSVEGTEAYEQYF
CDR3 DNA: TGTGCCAGCAGCGTAGAAGGGACCGAGGCCTACGAGCAGTACTTC

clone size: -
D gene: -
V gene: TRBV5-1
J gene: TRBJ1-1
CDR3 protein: CASSAGFTNTEAFF
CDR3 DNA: TGCGCCAGCAGCGCGGGATTTACGAACACTGAAGCTTTCTTT

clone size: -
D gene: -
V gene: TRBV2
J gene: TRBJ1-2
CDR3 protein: CASTLEYGYTF
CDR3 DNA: TGTGCCAGCACCCTCGAATATGGCTACACCTTC

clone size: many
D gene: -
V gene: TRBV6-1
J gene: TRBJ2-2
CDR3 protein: CASSGGRAGTGELFF
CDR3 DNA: TGTGCCAGCAGTGGGGGCAGGGCTGGTACCGGGGAGCTGTTTTTT

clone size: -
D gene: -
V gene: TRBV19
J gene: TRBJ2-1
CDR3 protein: CATNHGAAYNEQFF
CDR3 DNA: TGTGCCACCAACCATGGCGCTGCCTACAATGAGCAGTTCTTC

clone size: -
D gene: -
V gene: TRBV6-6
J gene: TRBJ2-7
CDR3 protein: CASSYSHRAHEQYF
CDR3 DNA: TGTGCCAGCAGTTACTCCCACAGGGCTCACGAGCAGTACTTC

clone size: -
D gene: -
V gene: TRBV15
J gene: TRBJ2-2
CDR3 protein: CATSSQLTGELFF
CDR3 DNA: TGTGCCACCAGCAGCCAGCTGACCGGGGAGCTGTTTTTT

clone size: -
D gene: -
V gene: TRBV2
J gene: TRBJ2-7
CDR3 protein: CASSEGTLGHEQYF
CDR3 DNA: TGTGCCAGCAGTGAAGGGACCTTAGGCCACGAGCAGTACTTC

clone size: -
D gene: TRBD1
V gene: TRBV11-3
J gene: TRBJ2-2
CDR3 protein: CASSWTGDGELFF
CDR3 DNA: TGTGCCAGCAGCTGGACAGGGGACGGGGAGCTGTTTTTT

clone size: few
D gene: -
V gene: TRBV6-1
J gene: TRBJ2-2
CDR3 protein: CASSEAHLGSGELFF
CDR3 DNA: TGTGCCAGCAGTGAAGCGCATTTGGGGTCCGGGGAGCTGTTTTTT

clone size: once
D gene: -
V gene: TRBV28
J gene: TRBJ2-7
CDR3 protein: CASSLGGGVSSYEQYF
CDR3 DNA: TGTGCCAGCAGTTTAGGAGGCGGGGTCAGCTCCTACGAGCAGTACTTC

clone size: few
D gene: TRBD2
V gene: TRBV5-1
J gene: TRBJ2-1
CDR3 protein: CASSPRAGAGGVEQFF
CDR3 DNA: TGCGCCAGCAGCCCGCGGGCAGGAGCGGGAGGGGTTGAGCAGTTCTTC

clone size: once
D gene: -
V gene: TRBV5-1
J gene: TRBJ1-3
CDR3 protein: CASSPQGVSGNTIYF
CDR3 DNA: TGCGCCAGCTCACCTCAAGGAGTCTCTGGAAACACCATATATTTT